The next 20 T cell receptor beta chains were all read from a single sample in a study of cytomegalovirus exposure and HLA in healthy donors (dated by TCRdb to about 2017). Libraries came from the immunoSEQ multiplex PCR assay. For the multiplex PCR, a mixture combining 60 forward primers for TCR Vbeta segments and 13 reverse primers for TCR Jbeta segments was used. Entries here come from immuneACCESS through TCRdb and include only in-frame sequences with V and J called. Some clones fail to appear in such tables; in the studies checked, an unresolved V gene covers under half of the shortfall, and the cause of the remainder is unknown. The sample table shows roughly 150,000 clones, and around 84% are seen once. 7.5% to 9% of the sample is in the top ten clones. Source material: PBMCs. The receptor set was obtained from a male donor in good health and CMV-seropositive.

This clone was detected once. The V and J genes are TRBV30 and TRBJ2-2; the D is unclear. V was trimmed by 1 base and J by 1 base, leaving 4 bases between them. The CDR3 has 13 amino acids. The germline CDR1 and CDR2 sequences are GTSNPN and SVGIG (reference sequence). The CDR3 bases are TGTGCCTGGAGTGAACAGAACACCGGGGAGCTGTTTTTT. It yields the protein CAWSEQNTGELFF.

This clone was seen only a few times. The chain employs TRBV27 and TRBJ1-5, with a weak D call TRBD1 (6 bases). CDR1 and CDR2 (germline): MNHEY, SMNVEV (reference sequence). The CDR3 extends over 14 amino acids. The V gene lost 5 bases and the J gene lost 5 bases, with 13 bases spanning the gap. The CDR3 is CASSRAEGDQPQHF. CDR3 nucleotide sequence: TGTGCCAGCAGTCGGGCAGAGGGGGATCAGCCCCAGCATTTT.

The chain employs TRBV19 and TRBJ1-3, with TRBD1 matching over 9 bases. From germline, CDR1 is LNHDA and CDR2 SQIVND (reference sequence). Trimming cost V 7 bases and J 2 bases; bases outside gene matches: 6. The CDR3 has 15 amino acids. CDR3 bases: TGTGCCAGTAACAGGGGGCAGTTGGCTGGAAACACCATATATTTT. Protein: CASNRGQLAGNTIYF.

DNA for the CDR3: TGTGCCAGCAGTTCGCGGGGAGACAATCAGCCCCAGCATTTT. Translating it yields CASSSRGDNQPQHF. J is TRBJ1-5 and V is TRBV28, with D hard to call. Germline V lookup: CDR1 MDHEN, CDR2 SYDVKM. CDR3 length: 14 amino acids. The V gene lost 4 bases and the J gene lost 3 bases, with 10 bases spanning the gap.

The chain employs TRBV30 and TRBJ1-1, with D uncertain. This CDR3 spans 12 amino acids. CDR1 GTSNPN and CDR2 SVGIG come from the germline V gene (reference sequence). Trimming took off 2 bases at V and 1 base at J, with 5 bases between the two ends. This CDR3 reads CAWSSENTEAFF. CDR3 nucleotides: TGTGCCTGGAGTTCAGAGAACACTGAAGCTTTCTTT.

The sample holds a few counts of this clone. The rearrangement uses TRBV28 and TRBJ2-1; 8 bases match TRBD1. The CDR3 is made up of 14 amino acids. Trimming took 5 bases from V and 10 from J; bases not matched to a gene: 10. The V gene's germline CDR1 is MDHEN and CDR2 SYDVKM. The chain's CDR3 is CASSPGGQGYEQFF. In DNA form, the CDR3 reads TGTGCCAGCAGTCCAGGAGGACAGGGATACGAGCAGTTCTTC.

This clone was detected only a few times. CDR3 sequence reads: CASSPLTGARDEKLFF. The CDR3 DNA sequence: TGCGCCAGCAGCCCCCTGACAGGGGCCCGGGATGAAAAACTGTTTTTT. The chain employs TRBV5-1 and TRBJ1-4; 8 bases line up with TRBD1. The V and J ends lost 4 bases and 6 bases, in that order; junction bases with no gene match: 11. The V gene's germline CDR1 is SGHRS and CDR2 YFSETQ. CDR3 size: 16 residues. The complete variable domain, with remaining parts taken from reference TRBV5-1 and TRBJ1-4, reads KAGVTQTPRYLIKTRGQQVTLSCSPISGHRSVSWYQQTPGQGLQFLFEYFSETQRNKGNFPGRFSGRQFSNSRSEMNVSTLELGDSALYLCASSPLTGARDEKLFFGSGTQLSVL.

This clone was seen only a few times. The chain employs TRBV7-6 and TRBJ1-1; weak D call: TRBD1 (6 bases). V was clipped by 10 bases and J by 3 bases, with 21 bases between them. The CDR3 length is 15 residues. CDR1 SGHVS and CDR2 FNYEAQ come from the germline V gene. The chain's CDR3 is CATFPTGPGDTEAFF. CDR3 sequence (DNA): TGTGCCACCTTCCCTACAGGGCCTGGCGACACTGAAGCTTTCTTT.

J is TRBJ2-1 and V is TRBV5-1, with 7 bases identical to TRBD2. CDR1 is SGHRS and CDR2 is YFSETQ in the germline V gene. V gave up 1 base and J gave up 2 bases; unmatched junction bases: 6. The CDR3 has 16 residues. As DNA, the CDR3 is TGCGCCAGCAGCTTGAGGGCGGGAGTAACCTACAATGAGCAGTTCTTC. Translating it yields CASSLRAGVTYNEQFF.

This clone appeared a few times. The chain carries TRBV19 and TRBJ2-6; D remains ambiguous. Germline V gene data show CDR1 as LNHDA and CDR2 as SQIVND (reference sequence). The CDR3 is 14 residues long. The ends were cut back, 5 bases at V and 1 base at J, with 6 bases in the middle. The CDR3 loop is CASSDGSGANVLTF. CDR3 in DNA: TGTGCCAGTAGTGACGGGTCTGGGGCCAACGTCCTGACTTTC.

The chain combines TRBV15 with TRBJ2-7; tentative D call: TRBD2 (6 bases). The CDR3 consists of 14 residues. V was cut by 3 bases and J by 0 bases, with 9 bases left in between. Germline lookup yields CDR1 LNHNV and CDR2 YYDKDF (reference sequence). The CDR3 sequence: CATSRGGASYEQYF. In DNA, the CDR3 is TGTGCCACCAGCAGGGGCGGGGCCTCCTACGAGCAGTACTTC.

The table lists this clone with a few counts. The V call is TRBV28, the J call TRBJ1-2, with 8 bases that match TRBD1. CDR1 and CDR2 (germline): MDHEN, SYDVKM. CDR3 length: 17 amino acids. Trimming at V came to 5 bases and at J to 2 bases, leaving 13 bases not matched to a gene. CDR3 sequence reads: CASSLPRTGLSNYGYTF. In DNA form, the CDR3 reads TGTGCCAGCAGTCTACCCCGGACAGGGTTATCGAACTATGGCTACACCTTC.

This clone has just a few counts. This sequence joins TRBV6-6 and TRBJ1-2; possibly TRBD1 for D (6 bases). Looked up from germline, CDR1 is MNHNY and CDR2 is SVGAGI (reference sequence). Trimming stripped 2 bases from V and 1 base from J, with 14 bases between. The CDR3 has 16 amino acids. The CDR3 here is CASSYPDAGDNYGYTF. The CDR3 DNA reads TGTGCCAGCAGTTACCCCGACGCAGGGGATAACTATGGCTACACCTTC.

This chain links TRBV7-8 with TRBJ2-7, with a possible D match to TRBD1 (6 bases). The CDR3 is 16 residues long. V lost 2 bases and J lost 2, with 16 bases in between. In germline, CDR1 is SGHVS, CDR2 FQNEAQ. The CDR3 DNA sequence: TGTGCCAGCAGCTTATACGGAGCAGGGGCGACCTACGAGCAGTACTTC. This codes for CASSLYGAGATYEQYF.

The chain combines TRBV19 with TRBJ2-7; maybe TRBD1 (6 bases). The CDR3 spans 15 residues. Germline V gives CDR1 LNHDA, CDR2 SQIVND (reference sequence). V was cut by 4 bases and J by 1 base, with 14 bases left in between. The CDR3 here is CASSTGPGASYEQYF. CDR3 coding DNA: TGTGCCAGTAGTACGGGTCCAGGGGCATCCTACGAGCAGTACTTC. The variable domain in full, with the rest retrieved from reference TRBV19 and TRBJ2-7, is DGGITQSPKYLFRKEGQNVTLSCEQNLNHDAMYWYRQDPGQGLRLIYYSQIVNDFQKGDIAEGYSVSREKKESFPLTVTSAQKNPTAFYLCASSTGPGASYEQYFGPGTRLTVT.

V gene TRBV2 combines with J gene TRBJ2-3, with a weak D call TRBD1 (5 bases). The CDR3 is made up of 12 amino acids. Trimming cost V 7 bases and J 9 bases, with 14 bases left between them. Germline CDR1 is SNHLY and CDR2 is FYNNEI. CDR3 nucleotides: TGTGCCAGCACCCAAGGGGCAGGAACGCAGTATTTT. Translated, it gives CASTQGAGTQYF.

CDR3 sequence (DNA): TGTGCCAGTTCCGGGACAGGGACCTACGAGCAGTACTTC. Encoded protein: CASSGTGTYEQYF. This chain uses TRBV19 with TRBJ2-7; 9 nucleotides line up with TRBD1. Germline lookup yields CDR1 LNHDA and CDR2 SQIVND (reference sequence). V shed 8 bases and J 2 bases; nucleotides not matched to a gene: 4. This CDR3 contains 13 residues. Together with reference TRBV19 and TRBJ2-7, the CDR3 gives the full variable domain: DGGITQSPKYLFRKEGQNVTLSCEQNLNHDAMYWYRQDPGQGLRLIYYSQIVNDFQKGDIAEGYSVSREKKESFPLTVTSAQKNPTAFYLCASSGTGTYEQYFGPGTRLTVT.

This clone has only one observation. The chain joins TRBV11-2 to TRBJ2-1; 14 bases are shared with TRBD2. The CDR3 has 15 residues. The trim removed 7 bases at V and 8 bases at J, leaving 7 bases unmatched. Germline V gives CDR1 SGHAT, CDR2 FQNNGV. As DNA, the CDR3 is TGTGCCAGCACCCTAGGACTAGCGGGAGGAGATGAGCAGTTCTTC. It encodes CASTLGLAGGDEQFF.

This clone was counted between two and nine times. J is TRBJ2-3 and V is TRBV4-1, with 13 bases lining up with TRBD2. The CDR3 extends over 17 amino acids. Germline assignment: CDR1 MGHRA and CDR2 YSYEKL. Trimming cost V 4 bases and J 2 bases; bases outside gene matches: 6. The CDR3 protein is CASSRGGLAGYTDTQYF. The CDR3 DNA sequence: TGCGCCAGCAGCCGGGGGGGACTAGCGGGGTACACAGATACGCAGTATTTT.

The V gene is TRBV9, the J gene TRBJ2-5; TRBD2 aligns across 10 bases. The germline V gene encodes CDR1 SGDLS and CDR2 YYNGEE. The CDR3 consists of 17 residues. With V trimmed by 0 bases and J by 0 bases, 5 bases remained unmatched. The CDR3 nucleotides read TGTGCCAGCAGCGTAGGGAGTAGCGGGGGGTACCAAGAGACCCAGTACTTC. Translating gives CASSVGSSGGYQETQYF.